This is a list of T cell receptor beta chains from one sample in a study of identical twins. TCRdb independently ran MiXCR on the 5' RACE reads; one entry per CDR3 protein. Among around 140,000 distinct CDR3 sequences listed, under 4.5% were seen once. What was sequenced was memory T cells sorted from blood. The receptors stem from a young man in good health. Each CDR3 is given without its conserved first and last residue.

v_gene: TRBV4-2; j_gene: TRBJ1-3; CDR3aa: ASSLTDREYSGNTIY
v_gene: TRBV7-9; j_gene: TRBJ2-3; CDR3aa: ASSPGTDSTDTQD
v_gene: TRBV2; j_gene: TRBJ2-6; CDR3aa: ASRNFGGANVLT
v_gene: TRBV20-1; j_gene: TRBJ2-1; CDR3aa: SARERTRMVSGEQF
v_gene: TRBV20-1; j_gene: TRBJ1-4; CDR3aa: SAGLENSRNEKLF
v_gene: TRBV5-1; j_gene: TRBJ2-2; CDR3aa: ASSHRIGELF
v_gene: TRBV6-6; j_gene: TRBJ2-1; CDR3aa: ASRSGIYNEQF
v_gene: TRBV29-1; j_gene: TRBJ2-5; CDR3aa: SGGTGGEETQY
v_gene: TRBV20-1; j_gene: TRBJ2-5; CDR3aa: SALSPLLARYQETQY
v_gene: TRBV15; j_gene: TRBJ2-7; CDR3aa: ATSRPGGPYEQY
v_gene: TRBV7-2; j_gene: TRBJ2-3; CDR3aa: ASSLVGTSVGDTQY
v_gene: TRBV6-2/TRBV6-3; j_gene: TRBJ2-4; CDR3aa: ASSSGQAKNIQY
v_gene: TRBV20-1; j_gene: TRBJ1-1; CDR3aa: SAREAGNTEAF
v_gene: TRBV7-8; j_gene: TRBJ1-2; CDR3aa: ASTLGHGGYGYT
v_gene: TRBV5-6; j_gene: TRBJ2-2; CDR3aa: ASSPRTSDDTGELF
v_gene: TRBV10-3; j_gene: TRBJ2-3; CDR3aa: AISEVPGGRYTDTQY
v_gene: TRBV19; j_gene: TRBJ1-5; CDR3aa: ASSMGGGGRAPQH
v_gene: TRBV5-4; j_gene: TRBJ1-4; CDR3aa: ASSADGTATNEKLF
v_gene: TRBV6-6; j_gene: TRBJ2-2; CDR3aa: ASSYGQELF
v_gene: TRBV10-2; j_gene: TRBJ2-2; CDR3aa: ASSVTGTGELF
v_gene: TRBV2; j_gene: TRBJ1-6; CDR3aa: ASRTGQGSPLH
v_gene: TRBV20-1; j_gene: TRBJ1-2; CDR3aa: SARAGARSGYT
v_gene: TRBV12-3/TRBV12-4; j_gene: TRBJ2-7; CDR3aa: ASRRGQAYEQY
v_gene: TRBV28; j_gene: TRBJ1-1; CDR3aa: ASSLWGTANTEAF
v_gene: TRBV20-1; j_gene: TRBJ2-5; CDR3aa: SARDLYGGKETQY
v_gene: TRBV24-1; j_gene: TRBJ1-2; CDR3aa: ATSEPSATYGYT
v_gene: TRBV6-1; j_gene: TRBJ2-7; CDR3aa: ASRAGLAYEQY
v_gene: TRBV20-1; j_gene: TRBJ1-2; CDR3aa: SAKQGFNYGYT
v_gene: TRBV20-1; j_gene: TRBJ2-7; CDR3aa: SGMEGGGPREQY
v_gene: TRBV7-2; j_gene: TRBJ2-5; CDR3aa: ASSPDRLAGGETQY
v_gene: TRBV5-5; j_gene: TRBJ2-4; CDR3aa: ASSRGTSAENIQY
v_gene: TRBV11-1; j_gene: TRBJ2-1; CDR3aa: ASSLVEMTSSAPYNEQF
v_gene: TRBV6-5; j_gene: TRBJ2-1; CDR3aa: ASSYLSRADRNNEQF
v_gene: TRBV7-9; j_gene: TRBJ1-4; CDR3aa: ASRVMPSGGTNEKLF
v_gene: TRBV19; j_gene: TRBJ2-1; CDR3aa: ASRRGSTNEQF
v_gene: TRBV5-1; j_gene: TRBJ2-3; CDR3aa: ASSLCWPGNAEDTQY
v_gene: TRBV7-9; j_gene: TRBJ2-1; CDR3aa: ASSVSYNEQF
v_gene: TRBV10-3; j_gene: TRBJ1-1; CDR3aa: AISTRGDDTEAF
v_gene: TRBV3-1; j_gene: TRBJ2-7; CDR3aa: ASSLHGGGLAYEQY
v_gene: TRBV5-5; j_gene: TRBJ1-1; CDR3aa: ASSIGTGNTEAF
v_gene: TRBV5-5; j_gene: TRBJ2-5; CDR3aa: ASSARGGRETQY
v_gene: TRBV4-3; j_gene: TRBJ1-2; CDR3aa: ASSQDRGQGYYGYT
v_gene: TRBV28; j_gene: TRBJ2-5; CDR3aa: ASSGVDRGPY
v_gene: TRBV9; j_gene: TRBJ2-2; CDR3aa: ASSARYTGELF
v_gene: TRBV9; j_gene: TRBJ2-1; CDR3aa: ASSVGNSGRANEQF
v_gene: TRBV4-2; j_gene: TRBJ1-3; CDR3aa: ASSQDRGTGNTIY
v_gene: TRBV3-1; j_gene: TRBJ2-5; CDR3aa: ASSPRDRAETQY
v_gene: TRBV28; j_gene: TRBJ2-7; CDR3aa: ASSPSRGLGSHEQY